Below, 21 T cell receptor beta chains from the same sample are listed, as sequenced in a study of shared clonotypes between healthy human individuals. Sequenced by immunoSEQ multiplex PCR; TCRdb stores in-frame clones only, minus some. Counted here are roughly 2,300,000 clones, about nine tenths occurring once; the ten biggest clones make up around 0.4%. The sample comprised naive CD4+ T cells from PBMCs. The subset: CD45RA+ positively selected. These receptors were obtained from a man younger than 35 in good health. Some clones in this sample may be carry-over from other donors' samples.

The chain is built from TRBV28 and TRBJ2-1, with 9 bases aligning to TRBD2. CDR3 length: 15 amino acids. Germline lookup yields CDR1 MDHEN and CDR2 SYDVKM. V shed 6 bases and J 2 bases; nucleotides not matched to a gene: 5. CDR3 DNA sequence: TGTGCCAGCAGGACTAGCGGCAGTACCTACAATGAGCAGTTCTTC. Translating it yields CASRTSGSTYNEQFF.

The chain employs TRBV11-3 and TRBJ1-2, with TRBD1 identical over 9 bases. Germline-derived CDR1 and CDR2 are SGHNT and YENEEA. The CDR3 covers 14 residues. Trimming at V came to 5 bases and at J to 6 bases, leaving 7 bases not matched to a gene. The CDR3 loop is CASSQGTGKDGYTF. The CDR3 region has the DNA TGTGCCAGCAGCCAAGGGACAGGGAAGGATGGCTACACCTTC.

V is TRBV18 and J is TRBJ2-2, with 15 bases identical to TRBD2. With V trimmed by 5 bases and J by 4 bases, 11 bases remained unmatched. CDR1 KGHSH and CDR2 LQKENI come from the germline V gene. The CDR3 spans 19 residues. The CDR3 DNA reads TGTGCCAGCTCAACATCCGGACTAGCGGGAGGGTCGCCCACCGGGGAGCTGTTTTTT. It is translated as CASSTSGLAGGSPTGELFF.

This clone was detected only a few times. This rearrangement joins TRBV10-3 to TRBJ1-2, with D perhaps matching TRBD1 (6 bases). CDR1 is ENHRY, CDR2 SYGVKD, per germline. V dropped 6 bases and J dropped 6 bases, with 17 bases sitting between them. This CDR3 contains 14 residues. Here the CDR3 DNA reads TGTGCCATCAGCGGAACAGGGAGAGCTGATGGCTACACCTTC. It encodes CAISGTGRADGYTF.

This chain links TRBV30 with TRBJ2-5, with 16 positions matching TRBD2. The CDR3 is made up of 18 amino acids. The germline gives CDR1 GTSNPN, CDR2 SVGIG (reference sequence). V gave up 2 bases and J gave up 5 bases; unmatched junction bases: 11. The CDR3 DNA is TGTGCCTGGAGTCAATCGGGACTAGCGGGAGGGCCGCGGGAGACCCAGTACTTC. Protein product: CAWSQSGLAGGPRETQYF.

This clone was observed a handful of times. The junction departs from germline at one end; a sequencing error may be responsible. This sequence joins TRBV2 and TRBJ2-3, with 9 bases aligning to TRBD2. In germline, CDR1 is SNHLY, CDR2 FYNNEI. The CDR3 consists of 12 residues. As DNA, the CDR3 is TGTGCCAGCAGTGAAAGTCTAGCGGGGCCCGATTTT. Translating it yields CASSESLAGPDF.

This chain connects TRBV19 to TRBJ1-4; no clear D. The CDR3 consists of 15 residues. Germline V gene data show CDR1 as LNHDA and CDR2 as SQIVND (reference sequence). V shed 6 bases and J shed 6 bases, with 17 bases lying between them. The CDR3 sequence is CASRFHWQADEKLFF. The CDR3 DNA sequence: TGTGCCAGTAGATTCCATTGGCAGGCTGATGAAAAACTGTTTTTT.

The V and J genes are TRBV7-8 and TRBJ1-4, with D unclear. Germline V lookup: CDR1 SGHVS, CDR2 FQNEAQ. The CDR3 totals 13 residues. V lost 3 bases and J lost 8, with 10 bases in between. CDR3 bases: TGTGCCAGCAGCTTGGGTGGTCAGGAAAAACTGTTTTTT. This encodes CASSLGGQEKLFF.

This rearrangement joins TRBV2 to TRBJ2-2; D tentatively reads TRBD1 or TRBD2 (5 bases each). The V end was cut by 6 bases, the J end by 6 bases, with 17 bases between. This CDR3 spans 15 amino acids. Per the germline V gene, CDR1 is SNHLY and CDR2 is FYNNEI. The CDR3 loop is CASRRRGVLAGELFF. CDR3 DNA: TGTGCCAGCAGGAGAAGAGGGGTCTTGGCCGGGGAGCTGTTTTTT. Supplemented by reference TRBV2 and TRBJ2-2, the full variable domain reads EPEVTQTPSHQVTQMGQEVILRCVPISNHLYFYWYRQILGQKVEFLVSFYNNEISEKSEIFDDQFSVERPDGSNFTLKIRSTKLEDSAMYFCASRRRGVLAGELFFGEGSRLTVL.

The V gene is TRBV7-3, the J gene TRBJ2-2, with D possibly being TRBD2 (6 bases). V was cut by 2 bases and J by 1 base, with 11 bases left in between. Germline assignment: CDR1 SGHTA and CDR2 FQGTGA. The CDR3 covers 16 residues. The CDR3 region is CASSLLGSGNTGELFF. The CDR3 bases are TGTGCCAGCAGCTTACTGGGTAGCGGGAACACCGGGGAGCTGTTTTTT.

This clone was seen more than once but under ten times. The chain couples TRBV5-1 to TRBJ1-1; D perhaps matches TRBD1 (6 bases). This CDR3 has 13 residues. V was clipped by 0 bases and J by 3 bases, with 6 bases between them. The germline CDR1 and CDR2 sequences are SGHRS and YFSETQ. The DNA of the CDR3 is TGCGCCAGCAGCTTGGGGGGGCACACTGAAGCTTTCTTT. It translates to CASSLGGHTEAFF. The complete variable domain, with remaining parts taken from reference TRBV5-1 and TRBJ1-1, reads KAGVTQTPRYLIKTRGQQVTLSCSPISGHRSVSWYQQTPGQGLQFLFEYFSETQRNKGNFPGRFSGRQFSNSRSEMNVSTLELGDSALYLCASSLGGHTEAFFGQGTRLTVV.

The chain is built from TRBV9 and TRBJ2-2; either TRBD1 or TRBD2 may supply D (5 bases each). V was pared by 0 bases and J by 3 bases, with 24 bases between. Germline CDR1 is SGDLS and CDR2 is YYNGEE. This CDR3 contains 20 residues. This chain's CDR3 is CASSVGTSGLLSFYTGELFF. The CDR3 coding sequence is TGTGCCAGCAGCGTAGGTACCTCGGGGCTCCTTAGTTTTTACACCGGGGAGCTGTTTTTT.

The chain uses TRBV28 and TRBJ2-5; maybe TRBD2 (6 bases). The germline gives CDR1 MDHEN, CDR2 SYDVKM. The CDR3 spans 16 residues. Trimming took off 2 bases at V and 0 bases at J, with 13 bases between the two ends. The CDR3 loop reads CASSLRLALYQETQYF. CDR3 nucleotide sequence: TGTGCCAGCAGTTTAAGGCTAGCGTTGTACCAAGAGACCCAGTACTTC.

This clone was counted between two and nine times. This rearrangement joins TRBV28 to TRBJ1-2; unclear D gene. CDR1 MDHEN and CDR2 SYDVKM come from the germline V gene. The CDR3 length is 11 residues. V gave up 7 bases and J gave up 8 bases, with 11 bases separating them. This CDR3 is CASNSGQGYTF. CDR3 bases: TGTGCCAGCAATTCGGGCCAAGGCTACACCTTC.

Comments on this clone: The same CDR3 is also encoded by other DNA sequences in this sample. V gene TRBV6-1 combines with J gene TRBJ1-3; possibly TRBD1 for D (5 bases). CDR3 length: 14 residues. V lost 6 bases, J lost 0 bases, and 9 bases lay in between. Germline CDR1 and CDR2: MNHNS and SASEGT. CDR3 amino acids: CASSRDRSGNTIYF. CDR3 sequence (DNA): TGTGCCAGCAGCAGGGACCGCTCTGGAAACACCATATATTTT.

The chain has TRBV10-2 and TRBJ2-5, with D maybe TRBD2 (6 bases). The J call could be wrong; TRBJ2-7 is a better fit for the DNA end. The germline CDR1 and CDR2 sequences are WSHSY and SAAADI. CDR3 length: 15 residues. CDR3 protein: CASSALASSPYEQYF. Written as DNA, the CDR3 is TGCGCCAGCAGTGCACTAGCCTCATCCCCCTACGAGCAGTACTTC.

J is TRBJ2-1 and V is TRBV4-1, with D maybe TRBD1 (6 bases). The CDR3 consists of 16 residues. The V end was cut by 5 bases, the J end by 4 bases, with 18 bases between. CDR1 is MGHRA, CDR2 YSYEKL, per germline. The CDR3 bases are TGCGCCAGCAGCTCAGGGGTAGGTGGCCTTTACAATGAGCAGTTCTTC. This translates into CASSSGVGGLYNEQFF.

The chain couples TRBV28 to TRBJ2-7; 13 nucleotides align to TRBD2. With V trimmed by 1 base and J by 3 bases, 6 bases remained unmatched. The germline CDR1 and CDR2 sequences are MDHEN and SYDVKM. This CDR3 spans 17 amino acids. The chain's CDR3 is CASSLSRLAGGHYEQYF. Written as DNA, the CDR3 is TGTGCCAGCAGTTTATCACGACTAGCGGGAGGCCACTACGAGCAGTACTTC. The full variable domain, in which reference TRBV28 and TRBJ2-7 provide the parts outside the CDR3, is DVKVTQSSRYLVKRTGEKVFLECVQDMDHENMFWYRQDPGLGLRLIYFSYDVKMKEKGDIPEGYSVSREKKERFSLILESASTNQTSMYLCASSLSRLAGGHYEQYFGPGTRLTVT.

This sequence joins TRBV11-2 and TRBJ2-7; TRBD2 agrees at 7 bases. The CDR3 consists of 13 residues. CDR1 and CDR2 (germline): SGHAT, FQNNGV. Trimming cost V 6 bases and J 6 bases; bases outside gene matches: 8. Here the CDR3 DNA reads TGTGCCAGCAGTCTAGCGGCGGGGATCGAGCAGTACTTC. This encodes CASSLAAGIEQYF.

The chain carries TRBV11-2 and TRBJ2-3; TRBD1 aligns across 8 bases. The CDR3 is 15 amino acids. CDR1 and CDR2 (germline): SGHAT, FQNNGV. Trimming at V came to 3 bases and at J to 2 bases, leaving 4 bases not matched to a gene. Here the CDR3 reads CASSFPGQATDTQYF. Here the CDR3 DNA reads TGTGCCAGCAGCTTTCCGGGACAGGCCACAGATACGCAGTATTTT.

The chain has TRBV28 and TRBJ2-7; D is perhaps TRBD2 (5 bases). Germline V gene lookup returns CDR1 MDHEN and CDR2 SYDVKM. V lost 3 bases and J 3 bases, leaving 18 bases between the germline ends. This CDR3 region has 16 residues. DNA for the CDR3: TGTGCCAGCAGTTTTCTTCTTAGGACTGGGGACTACGAGCAGTACTTC. Its protein product is CASSFLLRTGDYEQYF.